Following are 29 T cell receptor beta chains from one sample sequenced in a study of T cells in localized non-small cell lung cancer. TCRdb keeps only in-frame clones here, not all; method: immunoSEQ multiplex PCR. The sample lists about 7,300 clones; about 23% were seen once. Sequenced here: lung tumor tissue, sampled before any cancer treatment. All receptors derive from a man between 40 and 69 years old with stage III squamous cell lung carcinoma.

The chain joins TRBV6-8 to TRBJ1-1, with 7 bases aligning to TRBD1. Germline lookup yields CDR1 MNHGY and CDR2 SAAAGT. With V trimmed by 10 bases and J by 3 bases, 8 bases remained unmatched. The CDR3 extends over 13 amino acids. CDR3 in DNA: TGTGCCATCAGCACAGGGGTAGACACTGAAGCTTTCTTT. The encoded protein is CAISTGVDTEAFF.

This clone was observed a handful of times. The CDR3, as DNA: TGTGCCAGCAGTTTATGGGATGAAAAACTGTTTTTT. The encoded protein is CASSLWDEKLFF. The V call is TRBV28, the J call TRBJ1-4; D gene ambiguous. Deletions cut 0 bases from V and 6 bases from J, with 2 bases between. CDR1 is MDHEN and CDR2 is SYDVKM in the germline V gene. The CDR3 extends over 12 amino acids.

J is TRBJ2-1 and V is TRBV19, with a weak D call TRBD2 (5 bases). This CDR3 is built from 15 residues. Trimming shortened V by 4 bases and J by 5 bases, and 15 bases separated the two germline ends. CDR1 LNHDA and CDR2 SQIVND come from the germline V gene (reference sequence). The CDR3 spells CASSNPGSSHNEQFF. CDR3 bases: TGTGCCAGTAGTAACCCGGGGAGTTCCCACAATGAGCAGTTCTTC.

V and J are TRBV30 and TRBJ2-3; 9 bases are shared with TRBD2. Germline-derived CDR1 and CDR2 are GTSNPN and SVGIG (reference sequence). The V and J ends lost 5 bases and 2 bases, in that order; junction bases with no gene match: 8. The CDR3 loop spans 15 amino acids. The CDR3 DNA is TGTGCCTGGGCTCGGACTAGCGCCTACACAGATACGCAGTATTTT. Translating gives CAWARTSAYTDTQYF. Full variable domain (outside the CDR3, taken from reference TRBV30 and TRBJ2-3): SQTIHQWPATLVQPVGSPLSLECTVEGTSNPNLYWYRQAAGRGLQLLFYSVGIGQISSEVPQNLSASRPQDRQFILSSKKLLLSDSGFYLCAWARTSAYTDTQYFGPGTRLTVL.

This clone was observed a few times. This chain connects TRBV6-7 to TRBJ1-1, with 10 bases identical to TRBD1. TRBV6-7 is known as an ORF, though its function is uncertain. The V gene end was trimmed by 4 bases and the J gene end by 11 bases; junction bases not matched to a gene: 1. The CDR3 spans 11 residues. The CDR3 nucleotides read TGTGCCAGCAGTTGGGACAGGGGTGCTTTCTTT. It translates to CASSWDRGAFF.

This sequence joins TRBV6-1 and TRBJ1-5; D gene uncertain. The CDR3 extends over 15 amino acids. The germline CDR1 and CDR2 sequences are MNHNS and SASEGT. The V gene lost 1 base and the J gene lost 2 bases, with 9 bases spanning the gap. The CDR3 protein is CASSEGSGGNQPQHF. CDR3 nucleotide sequence: TGTGCCAGCAGTGAAGGGAGCGGCGGCAATCAGCCCCAGCATTTT.

The genes are TRBV6-8 and TRBJ2-1, with TRBD2 identical over 14 bases. Germline V CDR1 and CDR2: MNHGY, SAAAGT. V dropped 5 bases and J dropped 11; count of bases not matched to a gene: 5. This CDR3 contains 14 residues. The CDR3 nucleotides read TGTGCCAGCAGTGAGCGACTAGCGGGAGGGAAGCAGTTCTTC. It translates to CASSERLAGGKQFF.

J is TRBJ1-2 and V is TRBV9; tentatively, D is TRBD1 (5 bases). Germline V gene sequence: CDR1 SGDLS, CDR2 YYNGEE. CDR3 size: 16 residues. Trimming shortened V by 0 bases and J by 4 bases, and 16 bases separated the two germline ends. DNA for the CDR3: TGTGCCAGCAGCGTAGGAGGAAGGGGTTACTCCTATGGCTACACCTTC. This gives the protein CASSVGGRGYSYGYTF.

J is TRBJ2-5 and V is TRBV19; 12 bases map to TRBD2. Germline assignment: CDR1 LNHDA and CDR2 SQIVND (reference sequence). This CDR3 region has 14 residues. With 9 bases clipped from V and 4 bases from J, the junction kept 6 bases outside the gene matches. The CDR3 bases are TGTGCCAGCGCTAGCGGGGGGGCCGGAGAGACCCAGTACTTC. Translating it yields CASASGGAGETQYF.

The V call is TRBV18, the J call TRBJ2-5, with D perhaps matching TRBD1 or TRBD2 (5 bases each). V lost 2 bases, J lost 2 bases, and 6 bases lay in between. The CDR3 has 13 amino acids. The V gene's germline CDR1 is KGHSH and CDR2 LQKENI. CDR3 in amino acids: CASSPGGQETQYF. In DNA, the CDR3 is TGTGCCAGCTCACCAGGGGGACAAGAGACCCAGTACTTC.

In this sample, this clone turned up a few times. The chain employs TRBV11-3 and TRBJ2-2, with D perhaps TRBD2 (6 bases). The CDR3 totals 15 residues. The germline V and J ends were trimmed by 5 bases and 6 bases, with 16 bases remaining between them. Per germline, CDR1 SGHNT and CDR2 YENEEA. The chain's CDR3 is CASSPRGSGPGELFF. Here the CDR3 DNA reads TGTGCCAGCAGCCCCCGGGGGTCTGGGCCCGGGGAGCTGTTTTTT.

The chain joins TRBV6-8 to TRBJ1-5, with D unclear. Looked up from germline, CDR1 is MNHGY and CDR2 is SAAAGT. The V end lost 5 bases, the J end lost 0 bases, and 5 bases lay between the germline ends. The CDR3 length is 13 residues. CDR3 in DNA: TGTGCCAGCAGTCAGTATAGCAATCAGCCCCAGCATTTT. Its protein product is CASSQYSNQPQHF.

CDR3 bases: TGCGCCAGCAGCTCGACAGGGAGGGTTGACATTCAGTACTTC. Translation: CASSSTGRVDIQYF. The chain joins TRBV5-1 to TRBJ2-4, with D tentatively TRBD1 or TRBD2 (7 bases each). The V and J ends lost 3 bases and 8 bases respectively, with 15 bases between them. Looked up from germline, CDR1 is SGHRS and CDR2 is YFSETQ. The CDR3 is made up of 14 amino acids.

The V gene is TRBV5-1, the J gene TRBJ2-7; D is uncertain. V was cut by 0 bases and J by 1 base, with 8 bases left in between. Per the germline V gene, CDR1 is SGHRS and CDR2 is YFSETQ. This CDR3 has 14 residues. The CDR3 region has the DNA TGCGCCAGCAGCTTGGCCGGGTCTTCCTACGAGCAGTACTTC. Amino acids: CASSLAGSSYEQYF.

This clone was observed a few times. The chain is built from TRBV28 and TRBJ2-2; tentatively, D is TRBD2 (6 bases). CDR3 length: 14 residues. Germline lookup yields CDR1 MDHEN and CDR2 SYDVKM. V lost 6 bases, J lost 2 bases, and 10 bases lay in between. CDR3 loop: CASRSGTNTGELFF. CDR3 in DNA: TGTGCCAGCAGATCCGGGACTAACACCGGGGAGCTGTTTTTT.

The chain joins TRBV9 to TRBJ1-4; 7 nucleotides match TRBD1. J was trimmed by 7 bases and V by 4 bases; bases with no gene match: 4. This CDR3 is built from 13 residues. CDR1 SGDLS and CDR2 YYNGEE come from the germline V gene. The CDR3 spells CASSKGTAEKLFF. Written as DNA, the CDR3 is TGTGCCAGCAGCAAAGGGACAGCTGAAAAACTGTTTTTT.

V gene TRBV29-1 combines with J gene TRBJ2-3, with 9 bases lining up with TRBD1. In germline, CDR1 is SQVTM, CDR2 ANQGSEA. The CDR3 spans 13 residues. The V and J ends lost 4 bases and 7 bases, in that order; junction bases with no gene match: 6. This chain's CDR3 is CSVGGDRDNTQYF. In DNA form, the CDR3 reads TGCAGCGTTGGAGGGGACAGGGATAATACGCAGTATTTT.

This clone was picked up one time. The rearrangement uses TRBV29-1 and TRBJ2-2, with D uncertain. CDR1 and CDR2 (germline): SQVTM, ANQGSEA. V lost 4 bases and J lost 6, with 12 bases in between. The CDR3 consists of 13 residues. As DNA, the CDR3 is TGCAGCGTTGGAGTATCGGTCCCCGGGGAGCTGTTTTTT. It encodes CSVGVSVPGELFF.

J is TRBJ2-3 and V is TRBV18; TRBD2 matches at 8 bases. The CDR3 has 14 amino acids. V shed 3 bases, J shed 9 bases, and the junction held 8 bases outside the gene matches. The V gene's germline CDR1 is KGHSH and CDR2 LQKENI. For the CDR3, the DNA is TGTGCCAGCTCACCGCGTTCGGGACTAGTAACGCAGTATTTT. Translation gives CASSPRSGLVTQYF.

The chain uses TRBV30 and TRBJ1-2; D perhaps matches TRBD1 (6 bases). Trimming pared 0 bases from V and 8 bases from J, leaving 7 bases between. The germline CDR1 and CDR2 sequences are GTSNPN and SVGIG (reference sequence). CDR3 length equals 11 residues. The CDR3 sequence: CAWSVGGGYTF. In DNA, the CDR3 is TGTGCCTGGAGTGTAGGGGGAGGCTACACCTTC.

The chain uses TRBV7-5 and TRBJ2-7; the table's D call TRBD2 went unverified against the DNA. TRBV7-5 is shown as a pseudogene. This CDR3 has 18 residues. CDR3: CVRSLGRLAGVSSYEQYF. CDR3 DNA sequence: TGTGTCAGAAGCTTAGGTCGACTAGCGGGAGTGAGCTCCTACGAGCAGTACTTC.

The CDR3 bases are TGTGCCAGCAGCCAAGACAGGGGGACAACCTACAATGAGCAGTTCTTC. It codes for CASSQDRGTTYNEQFF. The chain uses TRBV14 and TRBJ2-1; 7 nucleotides match TRBD1. Trimming cost V 0 bases and J 2 bases; bases outside gene matches: 4. There are 16 residues in the CDR3. Germline values: CDR1 SGHDN, CDR2 FVKESK.

The rearrangement uses TRBV6-8 and TRBJ1-1; D is perhaps TRBD1 (5 bases). This CDR3 has 13 residues. Germline CDR1 MNHGY, CDR2 SAAAGT. V gave up 6 bases and J gave up 8 bases, with 16 bases separating them. The CDR3 DNA reads as TGTGCCAGCAGCCTCGTTTTTGGGACGGAAGCTTTCTTT. Its translation: CASSLVFGTEAFF.

This clone was picked up a small number of times. The chain couples TRBV6-8 to TRBJ2-1; D is undetermined. CDR3 length equals 16 residues. V was clipped by 2 bases and J by 2 bases, with 13 bases between them. Per germline, CDR1 MNHGY and CDR2 SAAAGT. The CDR3 loop is CASSYRIDIPYNEQFF. The DNA of the CDR3 is TGTGCCAGCAGTTACCGTATAGATATCCCCTACAATGAGCAGTTCTTC.

The chain carries TRBV19 and TRBJ2-7; D gene uncertain. Germline assignment: CDR1 LNHDA and CDR2 SQIVND (reference sequence). V was trimmed by 5 bases and J by 1 base, leaving 12 bases between them. The CDR3 spans 14 residues. The CDR3: CASSAPGSSYEQYF. The CDR3 DNA reads as TGTGCCAGTAGTGCCCCGGGTTCGTCCTACGAGCAGTACTTC.

The J gene is TRBJ2-7, the V gene TRBV6-8; 8 bases are shared with TRBD2. Unmatched junction bases numbered 6, after V lost 1 base and J lost 1 base. The CDR3 spans 16 residues. The germline V gene encodes CDR1 MNHGY and CDR2 SAAAGT. The DNA of the CDR3 is TGTGCCAGCAGTTACTATCAAGCGGGAGTGTCCTACGAGCAGTACTTC. Its protein product is CASSYYQAGVSYEQYF.

The CDR3 protein is CAWREVAGTLGQFF. The CDR3 DNA reads TGTGCCTGGAGGGAGGTAGCGGGAACCCTCGGGCAGTTCTTC. J is TRBJ2-1 and V is TRBV30, with TRBD2 matching 8 bases. The V gene's germline CDR1 is GTSNPN and CDR2 SVGIG (reference sequence). V shed 3 bases and J 12 bases; nucleotides not matched to a gene: 13. CDR3 length equals 14 residues.

The DNA of the CDR3 is TGTGCCAGCAGTCGGGGGAAGGGTTTTGGCTACACCTTC. Its translation is CASSRGKGFGYTF. The gene calls are TRBV6-8 and TRBJ1-2; a weak D match, TRBD1 (5 bases). In germline, CDR1 is MNHGY, CDR2 SAAAGT. This CDR3 has 13 residues. Trimming removed 5 bases from V and 7 bases from J, with 14 bases in between.

The chain has TRBV11-3 and TRBJ2-1; 7 nucleotides line up with TRBD2. The trim removed 8 bases at V and 4 bases at J, leaving 11 bases unmatched. This CDR3 region has 15 residues. Germline CDR1 is SGHNT and CDR2 is YENEEA. CDR3: CASETSGNSYNEQFF. The CDR3 DNA reads as TGTGCCAGCGAGACGAGCGGGAATTCATACAATGAGCAGTTCTTC.